The next 10 T cell receptor beta chains were all read from a single sample in a study of blood T cell repertoires in COVID-19. Data came from immunoSEQ multiplex PCR; TCRdb stores just in-frame clones and leaves some out. Among 200,000 to 250,000 clones, approximately 81% were seen once, and the ten largest hold over 2.5%. The material sequenced was peripheral blood. The receptors originated from a man aged 45 to 65 who had recovered from COVID-19.

As concerns this clone: The sample has other DNA sequences that encode this CDR3 too. The chain has TRBV18 and TRBJ2-7; tentatively, D is TRBD2 (5 bases). This CDR3 spans 13 amino acids. Trimming left V 2 bases short and J 4 bases short, with 9 bases between. Germline CDR1 and CDR2: KGHSH and LQKENI. CDR3 DNA: TGTGCCAGCTCACCAGGGCTAGCATACGAGCAGTACTTC. Residues: CASSPGLAYEQYF. The full variable domain, rest sourced from reference TRBV18 and TRBJ2-7, is NAGVMQNPRHLVRRRGQEARLRCSPMKGHSHVYWYRQLPEEGLKFMVYLQKENIIDESGMPKERFSAEFPKEGPSILRIQQVVRGDSAAYFCASSPGLAYEQYFGPGTRLTVT.

This clone was seen just once. V gene TRBV11-2 combines with J gene TRBJ1-1; tentative D call: TRBD1 (5 bases). Germline V gives CDR1 SGHAT, CDR2 FQNNGV. The CDR3 runs to 15 residues. Deletions cut 1 base from V and 5 bases from J, with 14 bases between. The CDR3 is CASSLAGGGGTEAFF. The CDR3 DNA reads as TGTGCCAGCAGCTTAGCTGGCGGCGGGGGGACTGAAGCTTTCTTT.

The V and J genes are TRBV7-8 and TRBJ1-1, with 7 bases matching TRBD1. This CDR3 comprises 15 residues. V shed 5 bases, J shed 1 base, and the junction held 7 bases outside the gene matches. The germline gives CDR1 SGHVS, CDR2 FQNEAQ. The CDR3 DNA reads as TGTGCCAGCAGCAAAGTCGGGACAGCGAACACTGAAGCTTTCTTT. This codes for CASSKVGTANTEAFF.

The V gene is TRBV11-3, the J gene TRBJ1-4; a weak D match, TRBD1 (5 bases). The length of the CDR3 is 16 residues. Trimming cost V 0 bases and J 7 bases, with 15 bases left between them. CDR1 is SGHNT, CDR2 YENEEA, per germline. The CDR3 nucleotides read TGTGCCAGCAGCTTAGATCTATTCACAGGAGCTGAAAAACTGTTTTTT. The encoded protein is CASSLDLFTGAEKLFF.

V and J are TRBV19 and TRBJ2-2, with a tentative D call TRBD2 (5 bases). Trimming shortened V by 1 base and J by 3 bases, and 15 bases separated the two germline ends. The length of the CDR3 is 17 residues. The germline V gene has CDR1 LNHDA and CDR2 SQIVND (reference sequence). The CDR3 nucleotides are TGTGCCAGTAGTATAGTGAGGAGGAGTTTACACACCGGGGAGCTGTTTTTT. Translated, it gives CASSIVRRSLHTGELFF.

This chain joins TRBV25-1 and TRBJ2-1; 9 nucleotides line up with TRBD2. The CDR3 contains 15 residues. Per germline, CDR1 MGHDK and CDR2 SYGVNS. The V gene end was trimmed by 6 bases and the J gene end by 12 bases; junction bases not matched to a gene: 15. The DNA for the CDR3 is TGTGCCAGCAGCGCACCGGGACTAGCAAAGGAAGCGCAGTTCTTC. This sequence encodes CASSAPGLAKEAQFF.

The gene calls are TRBV5-1 and TRBJ2-2, with 8 bases fitting TRBD1. CDR3 length equals 15 residues. CDR1 and CDR2 from the germline V gene are SGHRS and YFSETQ. The ends lost 4 bases at V and 4 bases at J; junction bases unmatched: 6. The CDR3 nucleotides read TGCGCCAGCAGCCCGGCTGACAGGGGCACCGGGGAGCTGTTTTTT. It is translated as CASSPADRGTGELFF.

CDR3 DNA: TGTGCCAGCAGTCTAGGACAGAGTTCCTACGAGCAGTACTTC. Protein sequence: CASSLGQSSYEQYF. V and J are TRBV27 and TRBJ2-7; a weak D match, TRBD1 (6 bases). This CDR3 spans 14 amino acids. V dropped 5 bases and J dropped 1 base, with 12 bases sitting between them. Germline V CDR1 and CDR2: MNHEY, SMNVEV (reference sequence).

The chain links TRBV9 to TRBJ2-7; a weak D match, TRBD1 (6 bases). Trimming took off 3 bases at V and 5 bases at J, with 15 bases between the two ends. Germline CDR1 and CDR2: SGDLS and YYNGEE. This CDR3 region has 14 residues. CDR3 residues: CASSGTEIRHEQYF. The CDR3 DNA reads as TGTGCCAGCAGCGGGACAGAAATTAGGCACGAGCAGTACTTC.

This sequence joins TRBV6-4 and TRBJ2-3; the D gene is possibly TRBD2 (6 bases). This CDR3 region has 14 residues. From germline, CDR1 is MRHNA and CDR2 SNTAGT. V shed 5 bases and J shed 0 bases, with 9 bases lying between them. CDR3 sequence: CASSSSGSTDTQYF. CDR3 DNA sequence: TGTGCCAGCAGTAGTAGCGGTAGCACAGATACGCAGTATTTT.